The following is a TCR beta chain sequence with its context. Per the original methods: Amplification with reference gene primers provided the estimates of nucleated cell counts. Sequencing used immunoSEQ multiplex PCR; TCRdb keeps in-frame clones, though not all of them. V, J and clone size are those of that table, while D and trimming were read from the DNA. Of some 260,000 clones detected, about 70% appear once; the ten largest clones hold 3% to 3.5%. This record belongs to a study of blood T cell repertoires in COVID-19. Study in general: Samples taken during acute and convalescent COVID-19 were collected in the United States, Italy and Spain.

The sample comprised peripheral blood. The sequence was obtained from a woman of 80 years or more with acute or convalescent COVID-19.

The CDR3 coding sequence is TGTGCCAGCAGCTTTTCGCGGGGGGTTACAGATACGCAGTATTTT. Residues: CASSFSRGVTDTQYF. The chain is built from TRBV7-2 and TRBJ2-3; the match to TRBD2 covers 8 bases. V shed 3 bases, J shed 3 bases, and the junction held 5 bases outside the gene matches. Germline V gene sequence: CDR1 SGHTA, CDR2 FQGNSA. This CDR3 has 15 residues. Full variable domain (outside the CDR3, taken from reference TRBV7-2 and TRBJ2-3): GAGVSQSPSNKVTEKGKDVELRCDPISGHTALYWYRQSLGQGLEFLIYFQGNSAPDKSGLPSDRFSAERTGGSVSTLTIQRTQQEDSAVYLCASSFSRGVTDTQYFGPGTRLTVL.